A single sample gave rise to the 6 T cell receptor beta chains below, sequenced in a study of blood T cell repertoires in COVID-19. TCRdb's copy holds only in-frame clones and misses some; the assay was immunoSEQ multiplex PCR. Here the sample spans tens of thousands of clones, around 84% being singletons. Sequenced: peripheral blood. The source of these receptors is a human donor in a cohort sampled during active COVID-19.

The V and J genes are TRBV19 and TRBJ2-3; 10 positions match TRBD1. The germline V gene has CDR1 LNHDA and CDR2 SQIVND (reference sequence). The length of the CDR3 is 16 residues. Unmatched junction bases numbered 12, after V lost 4 bases and J lost 8 bases. The CDR3 sequence: CASSNRDRGRRGTQYF. The CDR3 DNA reads as TGTGCCAGTAGTAACCGGGACAGGGGACGGCGGGGTACGCAGTATTTT.

This clone was picked up one time. The chain is built from TRBV6-2 or TRBV6-3 and TRBJ2-2, with TRBD1 matching 8 bases. In germline, CDR1 is MNHEY, CDR2 SVGEGT. With V trimmed by 3 bases and J by 4 bases, 10 bases remained unmatched. The CDR3 is 17 amino acids. The CDR3 here is CASSYPGQGTPTGELFF. For the CDR3, the DNA is TGTGCCAGCAGTTATCCTGGACAGGGTACCCCCACCGGGGAGCTGTTTTTT.

This chain connects TRBV19 to TRBJ1-4; weak D call: TRBD1 (6 bases). V was cut by 0 bases and J by 4 bases, with 24 bases left in between. The germline V gene has CDR1 LNHDA and CDR2 SQIVND (reference sequence). CDR3 size: 20 residues. The CDR3: CASSIEVAGTNRRGNEKLFF. The CDR3, as DNA: TGTGCCAGTAGTATAGAAGTCGCAGGGACAAATCGAAGAGGTAATGAAAAACTGTTTTTT.

V usage is TRBV7-9 and J usage is TRBJ2-5; 7 bases fit TRBD1. The junction had 10 bases not matched to a gene; V was cut back by 6 bases and J by 3 bases. CDR3 length: 15 amino acids. Germline values: CDR1 SEHNR, CDR2 FQNEAQ (reference sequence). The CDR3 sequence is CASSRRAGGEETQYF. The DNA of the CDR3 is TGTGCCAGCAGTCGCAGGGCAGGGGGTGAAGAGACCCAGTACTTC.

V is TRBV9 and J is TRBJ1-4; D ambiguous. The CDR3 loop spans 11 amino acids. CDR1 SGDLS and CDR2 YYNGEE come from the germline V gene. The germline V and J ends were trimmed by 4 bases and 8 bases, with 6 bases remaining between them. This CDR3 is CASSSAEKLFF. DNA for the CDR3: TGTGCCAGCAGCTCCGCGGAAAAACTGTTTTTT.

This clone was observed a handful of times. The V call is TRBV19, the J call TRBJ1-5; D is undetermined. CDR3 length: 13 amino acids. V lost 3 bases, J lost 4 bases, and 7 bases lay in between. The germline gives CDR1 LNHDA, CDR2 SQIVND (reference sequence). CDR3 sequence reads: CASSIQDNQPQHF. The CDR3 DNA sequence: TGTGCCAGTAGTATTCAGGATAATCAGCCCCAGCATTTT.